The 25 T cell receptor beta chains listed next were all sequenced from one sample in a study of T-cell memory formation after mild COVID-19. MiXCR, run by TCRdb on the 5' RACE reads, gives a single entry per CDR3 protein. The top ten clones hold around 8.1% of a sample with about 610,000 distinct CDR3 sequences, 15% to 20% of them seen once. The specimen was PBMCs or a T cell subset sorted from them (not recorded which). These receptors all come from an adult woman who had mild COVID-19 (a few samples of this study predate the infection). Cell type and time point are not known.

This chain uses TRBV7-9 with TRBJ1-6; D possibly corresponds to TRBD1 (5 bases). The CDR3 runs to 16 residues. V gave up 5 bases and J gave up 0 bases, with 11 bases separating them. CDR1 is SEHNR and CDR2 is FQNEAQ in the germline V gene (reference sequence). The CDR3: CASSPAGGSYNSPLHF. The DNA for the CDR3 is TGTGCCAGCAGCCCAGCCGGGGGCTCCTATAATTCACCCCTCCACTTT.

The rearrangement uses TRBV7-9 and TRBJ1-1; the match to TRBD1 covers 9 bases. J gave up 1 base and V 5 bases, and 8 bases lay outside the gene matches. The CDR3 covers 16 residues. The germline gives CDR1 SEHNR, CDR2 FQNEAQ (reference sequence). For the CDR3, the DNA is TGTGCCAGCAGCGCCCGGGACAGGGAAAGGAACACTGAAGCTTTCTTT. Translated: CASSARDRERNTEAFF.

This clonotype has more than one count but fewer than ten. The V gene is TRBV4-1, the J gene TRBJ2-2; 7 nucleotides align to TRBD2. Germline CDR1 MGHRA, CDR2 YSYEKL. V shed 8 bases and J 4 bases; nucleotides not matched to a gene: 13. The CDR3 totals 16 residues. The CDR3 DNA reads TGCGCCAGCCATAACTACTGGGAGCGGGGCACCGGGGAGCTGTTTTTT. It codes for CASHNYWERGTGELFF.

This chain uses TRBV4-1 with TRBJ2-7; D is ambiguous. The CDR3 contains 15 residues. Germline assignment: CDR1 MGHRA and CDR2 YSYEKL. Trimming removed 0 bases at V and 2 bases at J, with 11 bases between. The CDR3 DNA reads TGCGCCAGCAGCCAAGATAAGGGCTCAACCTACGAGCAGTACTTC. This encodes CASSQDKGSTYEQYF.

This clonotype came up a few times. V usage is TRBV12-3 or TRBV12-4 and J usage is TRBJ1-1; D is ambiguous. V gave up 4 bases and J gave up 2 bases, with 8 bases separating them. The CDR3 is made up of 13 amino acids. Written as DNA, the CDR3 is TGTGCCAGCAGTTCCCTTCAAAACACTGAAGCTTTCTTT. The encoded protein is CASSSLQNTEAFF.

The chain has TRBV15 and TRBJ2-2; D call uncertain. The V gene's germline CDR1 is LNHNV and CDR2 YYDKDF (reference sequence). Trimming left V 2 bases short and J 0 bases short, with 13 bases between. There are 17 residues in the CDR3. The CDR3 region is CATSRRREATNTGELFF. The CDR3 DNA reads as TGTGCCACCAGCAGACGGCGCGAGGCAACGAACACCGGGGAGCTGTTTTTT.

The genes are TRBV12-3 or TRBV12-4 and TRBJ2-3; D gene unclear. This CDR3 contains 16 residues. Deletions cut 5 bases from V and 4 bases from J, with 19 bases between. The CDR3 DNA reads as TGTGCCAGCAGTCACACCTTACTGAATACGCCAGATACGCAGTATTTT. This translates into CASSHTLLNTPDTQYF.

The gene calls are TRBV14 and TRBJ1-1; TRBD1 aligns across 8 bases. Trimming took 6 bases from V and 4 from J; bases not matched to a gene: 7. The CDR3 runs 14 residues. Germline CDR1 and CDR2: SGHDN and FVKESK. The CDR3 is CASSHNDRGTEAFF. DNA for the CDR3: TGTGCCAGCAGTCACAATGACAGGGGCACTGAAGCTTTCTTT.

In this sample, this clonotype turned up a few times. The V call is TRBV3-1, the J call TRBJ2-2; D is unresolved. Germline values: CDR1 LGHDT, CDR2 YNNKEL (reference sequence). Between the trimmed V and J ends, which lost 5 bases and 2 bases, there was a span of 9 bases. The CDR3 contains 14 residues. The CDR3 DNA reads as TGTGCCAGCAGCTCTCGGAGTAACACCGGGGAGCTGTTTTTT. Translating gives CASSSRSNTGELFF. The full variable domain, in which reference TRBV3-1 and TRBJ2-2 provide the parts outside the CDR3, is DTAVSQTPKYLVTQMGNDKSIKCEQNLGHDTMYWYKQDSKKFLKIMFSYNNKELIINETVPNRFSPKSPDKAHLNLHINSLELGDSAVYFCASSSRSNTGELFFGEGSRLTVL.

The table lists this clonotype with many counts. V is TRBV7-8 and J is TRBJ2-7, with TRBD2 as a possible D gene (6 bases). Trimming stripped 5 bases from V and 3 bases from J, with 14 bases between. Germline V CDR1 and CDR2: SGHVS, FQNEAQ. The CDR3 sequence is 14 residues long. The CDR3 nucleotides are TGTGCCAGCAGCCTCGGAGGGCCGGGCTACGAGCAGTACTTC. This codes for CASSLGGPGYEQYF.

In this sample, this clonotype turned up a few times. The rearrangement uses TRBV5-1 and TRBJ2-1, with D possibly matching TRBD2 (5 bases). This CDR3 has 14 amino acids. From germline, CDR1 is SGHRS and CDR2 YFSETQ. Trimming shortened V by 5 bases and J by 2 bases, and 11 bases separated the two germline ends. The CDR3 region is CASRLRETYNEQFF. CDR3 nucleotides: TGCGCCAGCAGGTTGAGGGAGACCTACAATGAGCAGTTCTTC.

This clonotype was detected a few times. The chain links TRBV12-3 or TRBV12-4 to TRBJ1-4; unclear D gene. The V and J ends lost 6 bases and 6 bases respectively, with 14 bases between them. The CDR3 is made up of 14 amino acids. The CDR3 DNA follows: TGTGCCAGCAGCCTCAGGATCCTGGATGAAAAACTGTTTTTT. Translated, it gives CASSLRILDEKLFF.

The rearrangement links TRBV18 to TRBJ1-6; 7 bases line up with TRBD1. The CDR3 has 16 amino acids. The germline V gene encodes CDR1 KGHSH and CDR2 LQKENI. The V segment lost 4 bases and the J segment 5 bases; nucleotides outside the gene matches: 8. The CDR3 reads CASSLRQGGDNSPLHF. CDR3 sequence (DNA): TGTGCCAGCTCACTTCGACAGGGAGGGGATAATTCACCCCTCCACTTT.

This chain connects TRBV7-2 to TRBJ2-7, with 7 nucleotides matching TRBD1. There are 16 residues in the CDR3. J was trimmed by 1 base and V by 4 bases; bases with no gene match: 10. Per the germline V gene, CDR1 is SGHTA and CDR2 is FQGNSA. Written as DNA, the CDR3 is TGTGCCAGCAGCTGGGATGGGACAGTTGTATCCTACGAGCAGTACTTC. This sequence encodes CASSWDGTVVSYEQYF.

This clonotype was counted between two and nine times. The chain uses TRBV4-2 and TRBJ1-4; D is possibly TRBD1 (5 bases). V dropped 4 bases and J dropped 7 bases, with 10 bases sitting between them. This CDR3 is built from 13 residues. Per germline, CDR1 LGHNA and CDR2 YNFKEQ. CDR3 amino acids: CASSPDIAEKLFF. The CDR3 DNA reads TGTGCCAGCAGCCCGGACATCGCTGAAAAACTGTTTTTT.

This clonotype was seen more than once but under ten times. The V call is TRBV7-2, the J call TRBJ2-2; D is unclear. Germline CDR1 is SGHTA and CDR2 is FQGNSA. V gave up 2 bases and J gave up 4 bases, with 11 bases separating them. This CDR3 contains 15 residues. The chain's CDR3 is CASSLTHDFTGELFF. The CDR3 nucleotides are TGTGCCAGCAGCTTAACCCACGACTTCACCGGGGAGCTGTTTTTT. The full variable domain, completed using reference TRBV7-2 and TRBJ2-2, is GAGVSQSPSNKVTEKGKDVELRCDPISGHTALYWYRQSLGQGLEFLIYFQGNSAPDKSGLPSDRFSAERTGGSVSTLTIQRTQQEDSAVYLCASSLTHDFTGELFFGEGSRLTVL.

The chain carries TRBV6-2 or TRBV6-3 and TRBJ2-7, with D possibly matching TRBD1 (6 bases). Germline CDR1 reads MNHEY; CDR2 reads SVGEGT. The V end lost 0 bases, the J end lost 0 bases, and 12 bases lay between the germline ends. This CDR3 is built from 16 residues. The CDR3 protein is CASSYSRQGPSYEQYF. In DNA form, the CDR3 reads TGTGCCAGCAGTTACTCGAGGCAGGGGCCCTCCTACGAGCAGTACTTC.

This clonotype came up a few times. The chain links TRBV6-6 to TRBJ1-2, with 7 bases identical to TRBD1. The V gene's germline CDR1 is MNHNY and CDR2 SVGAGI (reference sequence). This CDR3 contains 14 residues. V shed 2 bases and J 2 bases; nucleotides not matched to a gene: 2. The CDR3, as DNA: TGTGCCAGCAGTTACCAGGGACAGAACTATGGCTACACCTTC. Protein: CASSYQGQNYGYTF.

The V gene is TRBV7-9, the J gene TRBJ1-1; possible D gene TRBD1, 5 bases. The CDR3 has 15 amino acids. The V gene lost 5 bases and the J gene lost 5 bases, with 18 bases spanning the gap. Germline assignment: CDR1 SEHNR and CDR2 FQNEAQ (reference sequence). CDR3 amino acids: CASSPQTHGGTEAFF. Written as DNA, the CDR3 is TGTGCCAGCAGCCCCCAGACCCATGGGGGGACTGAAGCTTTCTTT.

The table lists this clonotype with a few counts. V is TRBV27 and J is TRBJ2-7, with TRBD1 matching over 9 bases. V was clipped by 8 bases and J by 0 bases; unmatched bases: 5. The CDR3 totals 14 residues. Germline CDR1 and CDR2: MNHEY and SMNVEV (reference sequence). This CDR3 reads CASAGQGSSYEQYF. CDR3 DNA: TGTGCCAGCGCCGGACAGGGGTCCTCCTACGAGCAGTACTTC.

The chain couples TRBV7-2 to TRBJ1-1; no definite D call. Germline-derived CDR1 and CDR2 are SGHTA and FQGNSA. The length of the CDR3 is 14 residues. The germline V and J ends were trimmed by 4 bases and 11 bases, with 20 bases remaining between them. The CDR3 region has the DNA TGTGCCAGCAGCTCCCAGCGGTCCCATTCGGAGGCTTTCTTT. As protein: CASSSQRSHSEAFF. The full variable domain, with the rest looked up from reference TRBV7-2 and TRBJ1-1, is GAGVSQSPSNKVTEKGKDVELRCDPISGHTALYWYRQSLGQGLEFLIYFQGNSAPDKSGLPSDRFSAERTGGSVSTLTIQRTQQEDSAVYLCASSSQRSHSEAFFGQGTRLTVV.

The chain is built from TRBV10-3 and TRBJ1-4; possible D gene TRBD1, 5 bases. In germline, CDR1 is ENHRY, CDR2 SYGVKD. CDR3 size: 15 residues. With 3 bases removed from V and 8 bases from J, the gap between germline ends came to 16 bases. CDR3 in amino acids: CAISDPEGEGEKLFF. The DNA of the CDR3 is TGTGCCATCAGTGACCCGGAGGGTGAGGGGGAAAAACTGTTTTTT.

This clonotype was observed once. The genes are TRBV11-3 and TRBJ2-3, with 8 bases that match TRBD2. Germline V gene lookup returns CDR1 SGHNT and CDR2 YENEEA. The CDR3 spans 15 residues. The J segment lost 5 bases and the V segment lost 8 bases, leaving 12 bases of the junction unmatched. CDR3 in amino acids: CASSYRREVGDTQYF. CDR3 nucleotide sequence: TGTGCCAGCTCCTACAGGCGGGAGGTCGGAGATACGCAGTATTTT.

V gene TRBV6-6 combines with J gene TRBJ2-3; the D call may be TRBD1 or TRBD2 (5 bases each). The germline V gene encodes CDR1 MNHNY and CDR2 SVGAGI (reference sequence). The CDR3 has 20 residues. V was pared by 6 bases and J by 2 bases, with 30 bases between. The CDR3 is CASRRRRGPYISGPTDTQYF. CDR3 coding DNA: TGTGCCAGCAGGCGTCGACGGGGACCCTACATCTCCGGTCCCACAGATACGCAGTATTTT.

There are a few counts of this clonotype. The gene calls are TRBV5-1 and TRBJ1-2; D is perhaps TRBD1 (6 bases). The CDR3 extends over 13 amino acids. The V and J ends lost 4 bases and 5 bases respectively, with 12 bases between them. CDR1 is SGHRS and CDR2 is YFSETQ in the germline V gene. The CDR3: CASSPTGRYGYTF. CDR3 coding DNA: TGCGCCAGCAGCCCTACAGGGAGGTATGGCTACACCTTC.